Below, one T cell receptor beta chain is given with its context. This record belongs to a study of cytomegalovirus exposure and HLA in healthy donors. Primers included in the PCR were 60 Vbeta and 13 Jbeta primers. The assay was immunoSEQ multiplex PCR, and TCRdb's table has in-frame clones only and misses some. The sample contains about 200,000 clones, roughly 68% of which appear only once. Germline CDR1 and CDR2: MNHEY and SVGAGI. J was trimmed by 0 bases and V by 2 bases; bases with no gene match: 7. There are 16 residues in the CDR3. Sequencing was carried out using PBMCs. The chain links TRBV6-5 to TRBJ2-7, with TRBD1 matching 7 bases. This TCR was recovered from a woman aged 25 to 39 in good health and CMV-seronegative. CDR3 region: CASSYVQGTPSYEQYF. In DNA form, the CDR3 reads TGTGCCAGCAGTTACGTACAGGGGACGCCCTCCTACGAGCAGTACTTC.